This T cell receptor beta chain was obtained from a study of blood T cell repertoires in COVID-19. Study-level information: Donors in the United States, Italy and Spain gave samples during acute or convalescent COVID-19. The analysed material was cDNA or gDNA that came from T cells, B-cell-depleted T cells, or PBMCs.

Per the original data handling: How many nucleated cells were present was estimated from reference gene primer amplification. Assay: immunoSEQ multiplex PCR; the TCRdb copy retains only in-frame clones and omits some. V and J calls and clone size follow that table, whereas D and trimming were derived from the DNA. This sample carries about 180,000 clones, 80% to 90% of them seen once, and the ten largest clones take around 1.6%. Germline CDR1 reads KGHSH; CDR2 reads LQKENI. The CDR3 loop spans 15 amino acids. V shed 1 base and J shed 4 bases, with 13 bases lying between them. The TCR comes from a woman between 45 and 60 years old with acute or convalescent COVID-19. The chain uses TRBV18 and TRBJ2-5; D perhaps matches TRBD1 (5 bases). Sample: peripheral blood. CDR3 sequence reads: CASSPLAGSSETQYF. CDR3 DNA: TGTGCCAGCTCACCACTGGCAGGGTCCTCAGAGACCCAGTACTTC.